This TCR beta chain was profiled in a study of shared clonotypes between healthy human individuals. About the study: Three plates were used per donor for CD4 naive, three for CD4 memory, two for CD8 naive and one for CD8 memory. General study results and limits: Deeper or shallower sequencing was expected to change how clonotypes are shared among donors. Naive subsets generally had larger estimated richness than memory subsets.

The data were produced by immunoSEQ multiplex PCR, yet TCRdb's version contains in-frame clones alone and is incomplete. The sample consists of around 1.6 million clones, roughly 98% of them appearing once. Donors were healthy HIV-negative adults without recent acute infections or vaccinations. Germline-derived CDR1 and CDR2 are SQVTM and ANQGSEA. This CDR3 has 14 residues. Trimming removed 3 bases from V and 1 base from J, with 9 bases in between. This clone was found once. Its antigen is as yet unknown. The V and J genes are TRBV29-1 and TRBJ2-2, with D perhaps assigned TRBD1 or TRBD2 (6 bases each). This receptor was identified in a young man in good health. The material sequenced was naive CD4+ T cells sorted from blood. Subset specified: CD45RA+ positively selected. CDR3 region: CSVDGGGNTGELFF. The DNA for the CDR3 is TGCAGCGTTGATGGAGGGGGGAACACCGGGGAGCTGTTTTTT.